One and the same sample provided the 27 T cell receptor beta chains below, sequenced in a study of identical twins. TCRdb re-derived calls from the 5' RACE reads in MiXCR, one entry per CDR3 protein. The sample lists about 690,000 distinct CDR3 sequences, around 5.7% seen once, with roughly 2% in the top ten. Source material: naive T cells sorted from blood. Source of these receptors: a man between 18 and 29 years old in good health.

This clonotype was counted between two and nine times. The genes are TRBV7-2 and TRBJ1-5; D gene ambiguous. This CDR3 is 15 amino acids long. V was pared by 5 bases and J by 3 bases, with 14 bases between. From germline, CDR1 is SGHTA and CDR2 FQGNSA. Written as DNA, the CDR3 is TGTGCCAGCAGCCCGGGCGAGTTTCTCAATCAGCCCCAGCATTTT. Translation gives CASSPGEFLNQPQHF.

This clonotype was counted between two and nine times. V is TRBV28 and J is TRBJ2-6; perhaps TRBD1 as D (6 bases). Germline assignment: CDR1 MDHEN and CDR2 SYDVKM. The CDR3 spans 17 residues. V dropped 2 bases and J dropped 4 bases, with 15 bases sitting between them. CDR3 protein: CASSLTGQGSGANVLTF. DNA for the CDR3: TGTGCCAGCAGTTTAACGGGCCAGGGGTCCGGGGCCAACGTCCTGACTTTC.

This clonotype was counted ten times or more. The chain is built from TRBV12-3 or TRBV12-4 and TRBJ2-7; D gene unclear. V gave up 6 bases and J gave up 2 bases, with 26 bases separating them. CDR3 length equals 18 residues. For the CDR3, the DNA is TGTGCCAGCAGCGAACTAATACTGGCCAAAGACGCGGCCTACGAGCAGTACTTC. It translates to CASSELILAKDAAYEQYF.

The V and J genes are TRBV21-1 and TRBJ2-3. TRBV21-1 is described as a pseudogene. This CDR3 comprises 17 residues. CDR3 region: CASSLTHRTERTDTQYF. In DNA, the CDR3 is TGTGCCAGCAGTCTAACCCATCGGACGGAACGCACAGATACGCAGTATTTT.

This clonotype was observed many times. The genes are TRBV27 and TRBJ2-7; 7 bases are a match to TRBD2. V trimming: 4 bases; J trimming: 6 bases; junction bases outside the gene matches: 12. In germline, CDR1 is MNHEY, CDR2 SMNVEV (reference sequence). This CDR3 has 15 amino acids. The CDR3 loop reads CASSSHWRETFEQYF. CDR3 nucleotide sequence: TGTGCCAGCAGTTCCCACTGGCGGGAGACTTTCGAGCAGTACTTC.

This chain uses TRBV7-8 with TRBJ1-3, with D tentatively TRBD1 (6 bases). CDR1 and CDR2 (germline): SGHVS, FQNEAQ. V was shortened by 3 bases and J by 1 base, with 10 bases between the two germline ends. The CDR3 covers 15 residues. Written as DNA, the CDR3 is TGTGCCAGCAGCTTCGGTACAGGGTCTGGAAACACCATATATTTT. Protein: CASSFGTGSGNTIYF.

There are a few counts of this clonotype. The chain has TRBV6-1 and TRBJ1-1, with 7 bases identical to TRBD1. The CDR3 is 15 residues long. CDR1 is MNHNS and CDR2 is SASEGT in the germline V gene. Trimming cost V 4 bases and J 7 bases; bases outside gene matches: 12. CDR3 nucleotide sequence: TGTGCCAGCAGTGCCGGGACAGTTACACCCATTGAAGCTTTCTTT. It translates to CASSAGTVTPIEAFF.

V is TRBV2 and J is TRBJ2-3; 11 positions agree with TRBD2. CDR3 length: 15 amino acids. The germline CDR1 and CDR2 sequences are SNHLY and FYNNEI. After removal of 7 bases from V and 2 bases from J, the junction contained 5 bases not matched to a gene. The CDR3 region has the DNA TGTGCCAGCAAGGGACTAGCGGACCCCACAGATACGCAGTATTTT. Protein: CASKGLADPTDTQYF.

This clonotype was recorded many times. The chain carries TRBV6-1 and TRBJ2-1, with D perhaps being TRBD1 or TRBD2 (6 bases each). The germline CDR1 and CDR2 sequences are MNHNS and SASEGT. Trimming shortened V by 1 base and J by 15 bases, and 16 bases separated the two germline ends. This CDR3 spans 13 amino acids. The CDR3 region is CASSEVEGQGGFF. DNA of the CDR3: TGTGCCAGCAGTGAAGTGGAGGGACAAGGAGGGTTCTTC.

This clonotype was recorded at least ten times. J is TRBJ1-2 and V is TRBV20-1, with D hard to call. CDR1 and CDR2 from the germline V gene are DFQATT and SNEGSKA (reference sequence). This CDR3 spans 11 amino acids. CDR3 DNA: TGCAGCTCGACGGATGCCTATGGCTACACCTTC. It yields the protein CSSTDAYGYTF.

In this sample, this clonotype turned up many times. CDR3 nucleotide sequence: TGCGCCAGCAGCTTGCAGAGACAGGAAATCCACGAGCAGTACTTC. It encodes CASSLQRQEIHEQYF. The chain employs TRBV5-1 and TRBJ2-7; a weak D match, TRBD1 (6 bases). V gave up 1 base and J gave up 5 bases, with 16 bases separating them. The CDR3 runs 15 residues. The germline V gene encodes CDR1 SGHRS and CDR2 YFSETQ.

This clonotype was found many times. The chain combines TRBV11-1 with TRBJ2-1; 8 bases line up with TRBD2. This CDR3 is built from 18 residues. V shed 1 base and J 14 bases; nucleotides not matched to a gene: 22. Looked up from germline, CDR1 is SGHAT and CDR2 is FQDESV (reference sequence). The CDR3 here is CASSLGAPRVWGTRGEFF. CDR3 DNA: TGTGCCAGCAGCTTAGGCGCCCCCCGTGTATGGGGGACTAGGGGCGAGTTCTTC.

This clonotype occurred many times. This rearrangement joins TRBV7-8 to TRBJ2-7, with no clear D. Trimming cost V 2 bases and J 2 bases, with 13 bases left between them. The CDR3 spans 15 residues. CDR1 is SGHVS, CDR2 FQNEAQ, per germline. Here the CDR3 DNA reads TGTGCCAGCAGCTTAAGACGGGTCAGAGCCTACGAGCAGTACTTC. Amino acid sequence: CASSLRRVRAYEQYF.

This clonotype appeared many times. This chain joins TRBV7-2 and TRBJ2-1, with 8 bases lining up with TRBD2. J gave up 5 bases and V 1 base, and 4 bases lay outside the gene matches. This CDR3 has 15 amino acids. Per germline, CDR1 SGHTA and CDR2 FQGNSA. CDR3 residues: CASSLGGRTNNEQFF. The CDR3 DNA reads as TGTGCCAGCAGCTTAGGCGGGAGGACCAACAATGAGCAGTTCTTC. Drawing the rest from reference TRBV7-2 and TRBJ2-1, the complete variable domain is GAGVSQSPSNKVTEKGKDVELRCDPISGHTALYWYRQSLGQGLEFLIYFQGNSAPDKSGLPSDRFSAERTGGSVSTLTIQRTQQEDSAVYLCASSLGGRTNNEQFFGPGTRLTVL.

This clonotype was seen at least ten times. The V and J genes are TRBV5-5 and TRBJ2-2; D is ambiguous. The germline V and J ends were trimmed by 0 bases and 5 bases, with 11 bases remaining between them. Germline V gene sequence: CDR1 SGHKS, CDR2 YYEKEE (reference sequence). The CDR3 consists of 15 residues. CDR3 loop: CASSLVSMPTGELFF. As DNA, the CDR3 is TGTGCCAGCAGCTTGGTTTCAATGCCGACCGGGGAGCTGTTTTTT.

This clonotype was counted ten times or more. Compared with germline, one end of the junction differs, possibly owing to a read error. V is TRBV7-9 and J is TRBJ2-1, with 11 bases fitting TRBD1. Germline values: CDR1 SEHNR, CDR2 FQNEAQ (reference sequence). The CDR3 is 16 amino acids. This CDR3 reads CASSPPNPDRGLVEIF. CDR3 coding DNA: TGTGCCAGCAGCCCCCCCAATCCGGACAGGGGGCTGGTCGAAATCTTC.

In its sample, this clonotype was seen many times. CDR3 sequence (DNA): TGTGCCAGCAGCTTGATGACAGGGGGTCTGTTGAACACTGAAGCTTTCTTT. Its translation: CASSLMTGGLLNTEAFF. This rearrangement joins TRBV7-2 to TRBJ1-1; 9 nucleotides match TRBD1. With V trimmed by 3 bases and J by 0 bases, 8 bases remained unmatched. The germline CDR1 and CDR2 sequences are SGHTA and FQGNSA. The CDR3 runs to 17 residues. Supplemented by reference TRBV7-2 and TRBJ1-1, the full variable domain reads GAGVSQSPSNKVTEKGKDVELRCDPISGHTALYWYRQSLGQGLEFLIYFQGNSAPDKSGLPSDRFSAERTGGSVSTLTIQRTQQEDSAVYLCASSLMTGGLLNTEAFFGQGTRLTVV.

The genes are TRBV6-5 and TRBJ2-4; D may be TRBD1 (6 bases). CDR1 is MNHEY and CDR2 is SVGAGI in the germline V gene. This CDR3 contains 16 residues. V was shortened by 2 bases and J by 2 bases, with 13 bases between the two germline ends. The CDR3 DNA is TGTGCCAGCAGTTACAGATTACAGGGACCCAAAAACATTCAGTACTTC. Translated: CASSYRLQGPKNIQYF.

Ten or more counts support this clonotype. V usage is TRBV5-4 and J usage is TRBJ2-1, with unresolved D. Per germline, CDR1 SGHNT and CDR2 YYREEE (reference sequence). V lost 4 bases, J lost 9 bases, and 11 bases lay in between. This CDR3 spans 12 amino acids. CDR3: CASSADHREQFF. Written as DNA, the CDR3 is TGTGCCAGCAGCGCCGATCATCGTGAGCAGTTCTTC.

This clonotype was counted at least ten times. CDR3 loop: CASSFSLAGPGELFF. CDR3 nucleotide sequence: TGTGCCAGCAGTTTCTCACTAGCGGGACCCGGGGAGCTGTTTTTT. The chain is built from TRBV27 and TRBJ2-2; the match to TRBD2 covers 10 bases. Germline CDR1 is MNHEY and CDR2 is SMNVEV (reference sequence). Germline trimming cut 3 bases from V and 6 bases from J; bases unmatched to any gene: 4. This CDR3 region has 15 residues.

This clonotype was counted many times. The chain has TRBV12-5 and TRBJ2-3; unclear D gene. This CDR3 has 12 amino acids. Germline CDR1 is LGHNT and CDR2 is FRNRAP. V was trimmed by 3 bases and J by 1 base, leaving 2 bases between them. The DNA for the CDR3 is TGTGCTAGTGGTTTCCGCACAGATACGCAGTATTTT. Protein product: CASGFRTDTQYF.

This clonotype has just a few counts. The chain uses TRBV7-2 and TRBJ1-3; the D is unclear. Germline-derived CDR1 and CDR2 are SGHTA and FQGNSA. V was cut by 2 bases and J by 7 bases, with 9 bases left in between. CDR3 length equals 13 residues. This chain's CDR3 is CASSLWEQNTIYF. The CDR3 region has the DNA TGTGCCAGCAGCTTATGGGAGCAGAACACCATATATTTT.

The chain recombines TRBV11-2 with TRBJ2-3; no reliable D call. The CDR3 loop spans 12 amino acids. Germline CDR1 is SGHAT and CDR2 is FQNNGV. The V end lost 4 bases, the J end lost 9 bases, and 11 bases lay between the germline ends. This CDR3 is CASSSSQGTQYF. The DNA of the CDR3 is TGTGCCAGCAGCTCCTCACAAGGGACGCAGTATTTT.

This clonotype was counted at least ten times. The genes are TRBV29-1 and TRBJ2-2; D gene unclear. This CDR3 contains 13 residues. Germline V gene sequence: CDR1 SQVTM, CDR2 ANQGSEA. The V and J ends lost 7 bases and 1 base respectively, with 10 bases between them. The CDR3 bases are TGCAGCGGCGAGCTAGTGAACACCGGGGAGCTGTTTTTT. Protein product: CSGELVNTGELFF.

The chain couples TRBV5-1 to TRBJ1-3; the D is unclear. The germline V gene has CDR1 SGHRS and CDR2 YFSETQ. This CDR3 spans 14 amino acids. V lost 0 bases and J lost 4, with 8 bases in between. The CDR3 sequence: CASSLGRPGNTIYF. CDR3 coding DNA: TGCGCCAGCAGCTTGGGGCGACCAGGAAACACCATATATTTT.

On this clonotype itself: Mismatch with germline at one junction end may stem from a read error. In DNA form, the CDR3 reads TGTGCCAGCCGCTTAAGATCCGAACTCACTGAAGCTTTCTTT. It encodes CASRLRSELTEAFF. J is TRBJ1-1 and V is TRBV11-3; D is ambiguous. The CDR3 contains 14 residues. Germline lookup yields CDR1 SGHNT and CDR2 YENEEA. Based on the CDR3 plus reference TRBV11-3 and TRBJ1-1, the full variable domain is EAGVVQSPRYKIIEKKQPVAFWCNPISGHNTLYWYLQNLGQGPELLIRYENEEAVDDSQLPKDRFSAERLKGVDSTLKIQPAELGDSAVYLCASRLRSELTEAFFGQGTRLTVV.

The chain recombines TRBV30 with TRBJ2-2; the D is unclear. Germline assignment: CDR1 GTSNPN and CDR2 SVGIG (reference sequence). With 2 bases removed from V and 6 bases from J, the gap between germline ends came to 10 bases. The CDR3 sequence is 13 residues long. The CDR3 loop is CAWSSRPSGELFF. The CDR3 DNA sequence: TGTGCCTGGAGTTCCCGGCCTTCCGGGGAGCTGTTTTTT.